This T cell receptor (beta chain) was documented in a study of control samples from healthy donors and cancer patients. Using immunoSEQ multiplex PCR, the repertoire was profiled, and TCRdb retains in-frame clones only, with some absent. The sample has about 69,000 clones; roughly 91% are singletons. The germline V gene encodes CDR1 SGHNT and CDR2 YYREEE (reference sequence). V was shortened by 2 bases and J by 0 bases, with 15 bases between the two germline ends. This CDR3 spans 17 amino acids. The V and J genes are TRBV5-4 and TRBJ2-1, with D possibly being TRBD1 or TRBD2 (6 bases each). The sequenced sample consisted of PBMCs. The receptor was derived from a man aged 60-69 years with lung cancer. Written as DNA, the CDR3 is TGTGCCAGCAGCTTTGGGGGGCTACAAAGCTCCTACAATGAGCAGTTCTTC. Protein sequence: CASSFGGLQSSYNEQFF.